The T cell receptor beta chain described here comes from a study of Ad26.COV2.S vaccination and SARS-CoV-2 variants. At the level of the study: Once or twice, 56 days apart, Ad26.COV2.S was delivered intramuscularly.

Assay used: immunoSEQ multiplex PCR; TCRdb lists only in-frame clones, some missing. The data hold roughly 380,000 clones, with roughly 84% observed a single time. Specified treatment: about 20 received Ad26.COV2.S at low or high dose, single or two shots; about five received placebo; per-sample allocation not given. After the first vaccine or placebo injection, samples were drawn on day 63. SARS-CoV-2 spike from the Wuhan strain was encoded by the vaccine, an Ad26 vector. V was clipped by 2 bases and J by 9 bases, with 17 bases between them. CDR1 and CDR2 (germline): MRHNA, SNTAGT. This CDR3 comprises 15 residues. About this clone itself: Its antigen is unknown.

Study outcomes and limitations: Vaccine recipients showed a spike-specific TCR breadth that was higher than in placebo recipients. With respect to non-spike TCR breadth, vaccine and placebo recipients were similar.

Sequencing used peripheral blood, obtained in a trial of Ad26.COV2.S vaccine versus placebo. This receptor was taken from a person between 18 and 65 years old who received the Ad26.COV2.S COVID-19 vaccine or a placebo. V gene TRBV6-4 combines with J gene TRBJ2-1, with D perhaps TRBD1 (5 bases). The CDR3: CASSDGQGRNSEQFF. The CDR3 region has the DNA TGTGCCAGCAGTGACGGGCAGGGAAGAAATAGTGAGCAGTTCTTC.